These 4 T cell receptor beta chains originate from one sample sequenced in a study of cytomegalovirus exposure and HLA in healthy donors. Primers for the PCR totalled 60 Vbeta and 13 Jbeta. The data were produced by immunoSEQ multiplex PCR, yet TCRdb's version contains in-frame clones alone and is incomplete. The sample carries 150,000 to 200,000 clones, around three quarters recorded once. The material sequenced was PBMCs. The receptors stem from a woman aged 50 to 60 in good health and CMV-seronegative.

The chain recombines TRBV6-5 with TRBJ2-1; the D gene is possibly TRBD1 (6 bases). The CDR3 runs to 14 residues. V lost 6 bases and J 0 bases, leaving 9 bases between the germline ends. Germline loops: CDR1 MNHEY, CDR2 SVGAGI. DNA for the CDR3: TGTGCCAGCAGGCGAGGGGGCTCCTACAATGAGCAGTTCTTC. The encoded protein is CASRRGGSYNEQFF.

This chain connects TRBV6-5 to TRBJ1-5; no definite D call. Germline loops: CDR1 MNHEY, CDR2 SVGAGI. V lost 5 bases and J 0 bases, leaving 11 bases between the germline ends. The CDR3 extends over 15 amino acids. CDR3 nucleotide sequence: TGTGCCAGCAGTCCTCTGGCCAGTAGCAATCAGCCCCAGCATTTT. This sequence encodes CASSPLASSNQPQHF.

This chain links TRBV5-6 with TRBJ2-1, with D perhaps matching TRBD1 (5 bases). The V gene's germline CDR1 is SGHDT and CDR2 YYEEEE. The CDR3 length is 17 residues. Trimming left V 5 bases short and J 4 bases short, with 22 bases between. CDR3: CASRLVLGKGRYNEQFF. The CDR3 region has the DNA TGTGCCAGCAGGCTTGTGTTAGGGAAGGGGCGGTACAATGAGCAGTTCTTC. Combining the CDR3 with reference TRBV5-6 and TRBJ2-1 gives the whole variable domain DAGVTQSPTHLIKTRGQQVTLRCSPKSGHDTVSWYQQALGQGPQFIFQYYEEEERQRGNFPDRFSGHQFPNYSSELNVNALLLGDSALYLCASRLVLGKGRYNEQFFGPGTRLTVL.

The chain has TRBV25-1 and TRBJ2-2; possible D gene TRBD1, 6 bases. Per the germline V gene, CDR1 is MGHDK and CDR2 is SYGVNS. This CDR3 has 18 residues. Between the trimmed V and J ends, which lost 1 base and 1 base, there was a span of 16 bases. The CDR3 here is CASSELGTETGNTGELFF. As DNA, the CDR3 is TGTGCCAGCAGTGAATTGGGGACCGAGACAGGGAACACCGGGGAGCTGTTTTTT. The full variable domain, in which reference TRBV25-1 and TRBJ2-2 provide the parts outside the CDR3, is EADIYQTPRYLVIGTGKKITLECSQTMGHDKMYWYQQDPGMELHLIHYSYGVNSTEKGDLSSESTVSRIRTEHFPLTLESARPSHTSQYLCASSELGTETGNTGELFFGEGSRLTVL.